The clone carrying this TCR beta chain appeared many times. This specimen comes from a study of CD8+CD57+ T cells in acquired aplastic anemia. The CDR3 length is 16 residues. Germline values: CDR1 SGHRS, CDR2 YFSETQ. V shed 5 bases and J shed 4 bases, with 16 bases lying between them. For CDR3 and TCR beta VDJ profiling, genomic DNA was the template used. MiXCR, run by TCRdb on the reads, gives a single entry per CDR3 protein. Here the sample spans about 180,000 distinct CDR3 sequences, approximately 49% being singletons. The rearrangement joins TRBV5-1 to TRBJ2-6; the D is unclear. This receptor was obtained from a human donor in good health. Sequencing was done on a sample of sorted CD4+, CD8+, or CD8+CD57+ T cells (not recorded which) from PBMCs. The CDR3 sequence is CASSAGEASGANVLTF. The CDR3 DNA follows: TGCGCCAGCAGTGCAGGAGAAGCCTCCGGGGCCAACGTCCTGACTTTC.